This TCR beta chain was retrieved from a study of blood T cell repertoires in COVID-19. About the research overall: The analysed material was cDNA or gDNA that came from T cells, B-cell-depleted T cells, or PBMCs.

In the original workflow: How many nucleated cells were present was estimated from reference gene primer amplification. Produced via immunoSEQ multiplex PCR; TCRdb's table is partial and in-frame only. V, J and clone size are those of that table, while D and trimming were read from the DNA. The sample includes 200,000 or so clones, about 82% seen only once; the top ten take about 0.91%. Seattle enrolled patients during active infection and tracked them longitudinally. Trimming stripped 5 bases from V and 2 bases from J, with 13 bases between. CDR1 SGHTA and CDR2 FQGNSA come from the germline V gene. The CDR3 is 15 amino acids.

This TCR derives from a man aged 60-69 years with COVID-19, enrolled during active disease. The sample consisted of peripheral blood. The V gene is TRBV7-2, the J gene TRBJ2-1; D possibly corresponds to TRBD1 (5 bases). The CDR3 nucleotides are TGTGCCAGCAGCCCAGGGCCCACAACCTACAATGAGCAGTTCTTC. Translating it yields CASSPGPTTYNEQFF.